This TCR beta chain was obtained from a study of shared clonotypes between healthy human individuals. CDR3 length equals 13 residues. Deletions cut 6 bases from V and 6 bases from J, with 14 bases between. Germline CDR1 GTSNPN, CDR2 SVGIG (reference sequence). Some 92 million PBMCs went into genomic DNA for unsorted samples. Samples underwent the assay at deep level. Genomic DNA of every subset was divided equally among multiple immunoSEQ plates. Unsorted PBMC DNA was run through sequencing on ten immunoSEQ deep assay plates. The table came from immunoSEQ multiplex PCR; TCRdb's copy has only in-frame clones and leaves some out. This table holds about 560,000 clones, roughly four fifths found once.

Sequenced input: PBMCs. The clonotype was recovered from a woman between 40 and 50 years old in good health. Some clones in this sample may be carry-over from other donors' samples. The genes are TRBV30 and TRBJ2-2; D may be TRBD2 (6 bases). Here the CDR3 DNA reads TGTGCCTGTGGGGTCAGACTAGCCGGGGAGCTGTTTTTT. This encodes CACGVRLAGELFF.